The next 31 T cell receptor beta chains were all read from a single sample in a study of cytomegalovirus exposure and HLA in healthy donors. Primers for the PCR totalled 60 Vbeta and 13 Jbeta. Only in-frame clones appear in the TCRdb table, and some are missing; sequencing was by immunoSEQ multiplex PCR. The sample holds roughly 200,000 clones; 75% to 85% are singletons and the top ten take 0.5% to 0.8%. Material for sequencing was PBMCs. The receptors here all came from a boy aged 5 to 17 in good health and CMV-seronegative.

This chain connects TRBV19 to TRBJ1-2; D gene ambiguous. CDR1 is LNHDA, CDR2 SQIVND, per germline (reference sequence). Trimming shortened V by 6 bases and J by 11 bases, and 22 bases separated the two germline ends. The CDR3 consists of 14 residues. DNA for the CDR3: TGTGCCAGTAGCAGCGCGATACTTGGGGAGGGATACACCTTC. Translation gives CASSSAILGEGYTF.

V and J are TRBV30 and TRBJ1-2, with D hard to call. Looked up from germline, CDR1 is GTSNPN and CDR2 is SVGIG (reference sequence). The V gene lost 3 bases and the J gene lost 5 bases, with 19 bases spanning the gap. This CDR3 has 15 amino acids. CDR3 sequence reads: CAWRRPGRSGYGYTF. In DNA form, the CDR3 reads TGTGCCTGGAGAAGGCCGGGGAGGTCGGGGTATGGCTACACCTTC.

The chain is built from TRBV4-1 and TRBJ1-1; unclear D gene. Germline V CDR1 and CDR2: MGHRA, YSYEKL. The CDR3 loop spans 16 amino acids. Between the trimmed V and J ends, which lost 1 base and 0 bases, there was a span of 12 bases. The CDR3 loop is CASSQVSAPMNTEAFF. CDR3 coding DNA: TGCGCCAGCAGCCAAGTAAGTGCACCTATGAACACTGAAGCTTTCTTT.

V is TRBV5-4 and J is TRBJ1-1; TRBD1 agrees at 7 bases. This CDR3 has 12 residues. V lost 0 bases to trimming and J lost 8 bases; unmatched junction nucleotides: 1. Germline CDR1 SGHNT, CDR2 YYREEE (reference sequence). The CDR3 protein is CASSLDRGEAFF. CDR3 DNA: TGTGCCAGCAGCTTGGACAGGGGCGAAGCTTTCTTT. Full variable domain (remainder filled in from reference TRBV5-4 and TRBJ1-1): ETGVTQSPTHLIKTRGQQVTLRCSSQSGHNTVSWYQQALGQGPQFIFQYYREEENGRGNFPPRFSGLQFPNYSSELNVNALELDDSALYLCASSLDRGEAFFGQGTRLTVV.

J is TRBJ2-5 and V is TRBV5-6, with a weak D call TRBD2 (5 bases). This CDR3 spans 11 amino acids. Trimming pared 3 bases from V and 13 bases from J, leaving 13 bases between. CDR1 SGHDT and CDR2 YYEEEE come from the germline V gene. The CDR3 sequence is CASSSVGLMYF. CDR3 sequence (DNA): TGTGCCAGCAGCTCGGTTGGACTTATGTACTTC.

The V and J genes are TRBV13 and TRBJ2-5, with D maybe TRBD1 (5 bases). V was trimmed by 3 bases and J by 1 base, leaving 12 bases between them. CDR1 and CDR2 from the germline V gene are PRHDT and FYEKMQ (reference sequence). This CDR3 has 15 amino acids. This CDR3 is CASSFRGRAQETQYF. As DNA, the CDR3 is TGTGCCAGCAGCTTCCGTGGCAGGGCCCAAGAGACCCAGTACTTC. Filled out from reference TRBV13 and TRBJ2-5, the complete variable domain reads AAGVIQSPRHLIKEKRETATLKCYPIPRHDTVYWYQQGPGQDPQFLISFYEKMQSDKGSIPDRFSAQQFSDYHSELNMSSLELGDSALYFCASSFRGRAQETQYFGPGTRLLVL.

This chain connects TRBV9 to TRBJ2-2; 8 bases are a match to TRBD1. CDR1 and CDR2 (germline): SGDLS, YYNGEE. V trimming: 2 bases; J trimming: 1 base; junction bases outside the gene matches: 1. This CDR3 is 15 amino acids long. The CDR3: CASSVGQGNTGELFF. The DNA of the CDR3 is TGTGCCAGCAGCGTCGGACAGGGGAACACCGGGGAGCTGTTTTTT.

V is TRBV10-1 and J is TRBJ2-5; 7 bases are shared with TRBD1. CDR1 is WNHNN and CDR2 is SYGVQD in the germline V gene (reference sequence). J was trimmed by 5 bases and V by 0 bases; bases with no gene match: 9. This CDR3 comprises 16 residues. The CDR3 nucleotides are TGCGCCAGCAGTGAGTCCGGAACAGGGGCTGTGGAGACCCAGTACTTC. The encoded protein is CASSESGTGAVETQYF.

The count of this clone is one. J is TRBJ1-2 and V is TRBV10-3; 7 bases fit TRBD1. The CDR3 is 11 amino acids. The J segment lost 4 bases and the V segment lost 10 bases, leaving 3 bases of the junction unmatched. Looked up from germline, CDR1 is ENHRY and CDR2 is SYGVKD. This CDR3 reads CATGTAYGYTF. The CDR3 bases are TGTGCCACCGGGACAGCCTATGGCTACACCTTC.

This clone was seen once. The rearrangement joins TRBV6-6 to TRBJ1-2, with TRBD1 identical over 7 bases. Germline V lookup: CDR1 MNHNY, CDR2 SVGAGI (reference sequence). The CDR3 consists of 14 residues. With V trimmed by 4 bases and J by 5 bases, 7 bases remained unmatched. In DNA form, the CDR3 reads TGTGCCAGCAGTTCCCGGGACAGCCTTTATGGCTACACCTTC. This encodes CASSSRDSLYGYTF.

This chain uses TRBV27 with TRBJ1-4; D may be TRBD1 (6 bases). Trimming removed 2 bases from V and 8 bases from J, with 12 bases in between. The CDR3 covers 14 residues. Germline lookup yields CDR1 MNHEY and CDR2 SMNVEV (reference sequence). The CDR3 reads CASSLGGMWEKLFF. The CDR3 DNA is TGTGCCAGCAGTTTAGGGGGCATGTGGGAAAAACTGTTTTTT.

V usage is TRBV6-1 and J usage is TRBJ1-1, with D possibly TRBD1 on 5 matching bases. The germline CDR1 and CDR2 sequences are MNHNS and SASEGT. Trimming pared 0 bases from V and 5 bases from J, leaving 10 bases between. The CDR3 is 14 amino acids. CDR3 sequence reads: CASSEARGETEAFF. The DNA of the CDR3 is TGTGCCAGCAGTGAAGCAAGGGGCGAGACTGAAGCTTTCTTT.

This clone has just a few counts. The J gene is TRBJ1-1, the V gene TRBV5-5, with TRBD1 as a possible D gene (6 bases). The CDR3 covers 12 residues. The V and J ends lost 9 bases and 6 bases respectively, with 15 bases between them. Germline CDR1 reads SGHKS; CDR2 reads YYEKEE (reference sequence). CDR3 residues: CATLHPGAEAFF. CDR3 nucleotides: TGTGCCACCCTGCACCCAGGGGCTGAAGCTTTCTTT.

This clone was found once. This chain links TRBV10-3 with TRBJ1-2; D not resolved. The germline gives CDR1 ENHRY, CDR2 SYGVKD. The V and J ends lost 6 bases and 3 bases respectively, with 11 bases between them. The CDR3 length is 13 residues. The chain's CDR3 is CAISLGRHYGYTF. CDR3 nucleotides: TGTGCCATCAGCCTTGGGAGACACTATGGCTACACCTTC.

The CDR3, as DNA: TGTGCCTGGAGGGGGGGTCTGAATTCACCCCTCCACTTT. Its translation is CAWRGGLNSPLHF. V gene TRBV30 combines with J gene TRBJ1-6, with D tentatively TRBD1 (5 bases). V lost 3 bases and J lost 7, with 10 bases in between. Germline CDR1 is GTSNPN and CDR2 is SVGIG (reference sequence). The length of the CDR3 is 13 residues.

This sequence joins TRBV9 and TRBJ2-1, with TRBD1 as a possible D gene (5 bases). CDR1 and CDR2 (germline): SGDLS, YYNGEE. There are 19 residues in the CDR3. The V and J ends lost 0 bases and 4 bases respectively, with 23 bases between them. CDR3 protein: CASSVAASGQVGLYNEQFF. The CDR3 DNA reads TGTGCCAGCAGCGTAGCTGCCTCAGGACAAGTTGGTCTGTACAATGAGCAGTTCTTC.

The J gene is TRBJ1-5, the V gene TRBV9; D not resolved. The CDR3 length is 14 residues. CDR1 and CDR2 (germline): SGDLS, YYNGEE. Between the trimmed V and J ends, which lost 4 bases and 5 bases, there was a span of 13 bases. The CDR3 loop reads CASSRTGVDQPQHF. CDR3 DNA: TGTGCCAGCAGCCGAACGGGAGTCGATCAGCCCCAGCATTTT.

The rearrangement joins TRBV13 to TRBJ2-5; D uncertain. The CDR3 length is 14 residues. Deletions cut 1 base from V and 2 bases from J, with 8 bases between. The germline CDR1 and CDR2 sequences are PRHDT and FYEKMQ (reference sequence). The CDR3 nucleotides are TGTGCCAGCAGCTTAGTTGGCTCTCAAGAGACCCAGTACTTC. It codes for CASSLVGSQETQYF.

V and J are TRBV10-3 and TRBJ1-5; 7 bases fit TRBD1. Looked up from germline, CDR1 is ENHRY and CDR2 is SYGVKD. The CDR3 length is 14 residues. The junction had 3 bases not matched to a gene; V was cut back by 2 bases and J by 5 bases. CDR3 loop: CAISEVQGDQPQHF. The CDR3 coding sequence is TGTGCCATCAGTGAGGTGCAGGGGGATCAGCCCCAGCATTTT.

The chain couples TRBV14 to TRBJ1-1; possible D gene TRBD1, 6 bases. The germline V and J ends were trimmed by 5 bases and 1 base, with 20 bases remaining between them. The CDR3 is 17 amino acids. Germline CDR1 SGHDN, CDR2 FVKESK. The chain's CDR3 is CASSATLKTGPNTEAFF. The CDR3 DNA reads TGTGCCAGCAGCGCCACTCTAAAGACAGGACCGAACACTGAAGCTTTCTTT.

This chain joins TRBV5-1 and TRBJ1-3; 8 bases match TRBD1. With V trimmed by 4 bases and J by 8 bases, 5 bases remained unmatched. The CDR3 consists of 13 residues. Germline loops: CDR1 SGHRS, CDR2 YFSETQ. The CDR3 spells CASSDDRGYTIYF. The DNA of the CDR3 is TGCGCCAGCAGCGACGACAGGGGTTACACCATATATTTT.

This chain joins TRBV29-1 and TRBJ1-5; 9 bases match TRBD1. The CDR3 has 13 residues. The V gene end was trimmed by 6 bases and the J gene end by 2 bases; junction bases not matched to a gene: 2. Germline assignment: CDR1 SQVTM and CDR2 ANQGSEA. The CDR3 spells CSVGQGGNQPQHF. Written as DNA, the CDR3 is TGCAGCGTGGGACAGGGTGGCAATCAGCCCCAGCATTTT.

V and J are TRBV10-3 and TRBJ1-5; D remains unclear. Trimming took off 0 bases at V and 8 bases at J, with 20 bases between the two ends. Germline CDR1 reads ENHRY; CDR2 reads SYGVKD. The CDR3 has 17 residues. The CDR3 region is CAISESAGDRLSKPQHF. The CDR3 nucleotides read TGTGCCATCAGTGAGTCGGCAGGCGACCGACTATCTAAGCCCCAGCATTTT.

The gene calls are TRBV11-3 and TRBJ2-7, with 9 nucleotides matching TRBD1. CDR1 and CDR2 (germline): SGHNT, YENEEA. CDR3 size: 15 residues. The V gene end was trimmed by 2 bases and the J gene end by 3 bases; junction bases not matched to a gene: 5. The CDR3 DNA reads as TGTGCCAGCAGCTTATGGGGACAGGGTGTCTACGAGCAGTACTTC. Its protein product is CASSLWGQGVYEQYF.

This sequence joins TRBV11-2 and TRBJ2-1, with D possibly TRBD2 on 5 matching bases. Germline V gene lookup returns CDR1 SGHAT and CDR2 FQNNGV. The CDR3 contains 14 residues. Trimming removed 0 bases at V and 5 bases at J, with 8 bases between. CDR3 DNA sequence: TGTGCCAGCAGCTTAGAGCGGGTTCACAATGAGCAGTTCTTC. Encoded protein: CASSLERVHNEQFF. The variable domain in full, completed from reference TRBV11-2 and TRBJ2-1, reads EAGVAQSPRYKIIEKRQSVAFWCNPISGHATLYWYQQILGQGPKLLIQFQNNGVVDDSQLPKDRFSAERLKGVDSTLKIQPAKLEDSAVYLCASSLERVHNEQFFGPGTRLTVL.

The chain uses TRBV6-1 and TRBJ2-5; the D gene is possibly TRBD2 (6 bases). The J call is uncertain, as TRBJ2-7 better fits the DNA end. Germline V gene data show CDR1 as MNHNS and CDR2 as SASEGT. The CDR3 consists of 14 residues. In DNA, the CDR3 is TGTGCCAGCAGTGAAGTCCAGCGGGCCTACGAGCAGTACTTC. This sequence encodes CASSEVQRAYEQYF.

This clone has just one count. This chain links TRBV7-6 with TRBJ2-7; D tentatively reads TRBD1 or TRBD2 (6 bases each). This CDR3 spans 12 amino acids. Trimming left V 5 bases short and J 7 bases short, with 12 bases between. In germline, CDR1 is SGHVS, CDR2 FNYEAQ. CDR3 region: CASSLGGTEQYF. The CDR3 DNA reads TGTGCCAGCAGCCTAGGAGGGACAGAGCAGTACTTC.

This chain joins TRBV30 and TRBJ2-2; 7 bases are shared with TRBD1. V shed 2 bases, J shed 4 bases, and the junction held 10 bases outside the gene matches. This CDR3 spans 16 amino acids. Germline CDR1 and CDR2: GTSNPN and SVGIG (reference sequence). The CDR3 DNA sequence: TGTGCCTGGAGTCGCGACAGGGTGGACATCACCGGGGAGCTGTTTTTT. It encodes CAWSRDRVDITGELFF.

CDR3 in amino acids: CASSGGLAGGLTDEQFF. In DNA, the CDR3 is TGTGCCAGCAGCGGGGGACTAGCGGGAGGGCTCACCGATGAGCAGTTCTTC. V gene TRBV9 combines with J gene TRBJ2-1, with 16 nucleotides matching TRBD2. The germline gives CDR1 SGDLS, CDR2 YYNGEE. CDR3 length: 17 residues. The J segment lost 8 bases and the V segment lost 3 bases, leaving 8 bases of the junction unmatched.

The rearrangement joins TRBV6-1 to TRBJ1-2; 8 bases align to TRBD1. CDR3 length: 13 amino acids. V shed 5 bases and J 7 bases; nucleotides not matched to a gene: 6. Germline loops: CDR1 MNHNS, CDR2 SASEGT. In nucleotides, the CDR3 is TGTGCCAGCAGTATGACAGGGGCGGCTGGCTACACCTTC. Translated: CASSMTGAAGYTF.

CDR3 nucleotides: TGTGCCACGCGACAGGGAGCAACACCCCTCCACTTT. It encodes CATRQGATPLHF. This chain joins TRBV10-3 and TRBJ1-6, with 7 bases aligning to TRBD1. This CDR3 region has 12 residues. CDR1 is ENHRY and CDR2 is SYGVKD in the germline V gene. V lost 10 bases and J lost 11; bases outside the gene matches: 8.